This T cell receptor (beta chain) was found in a study of blood T cell repertoires in COVID-19. Sequenced by immunoSEQ multiplex PCR; TCRdb stores in-frame clones only, minus some. The sample lists 94,000 or so clones, approximately 90% seen once, with approximately 4.8% in the top ten. The V gene end was trimmed by 5 bases and the J gene end by 6 bases; junction bases not matched to a gene: 5. The CDR3 contains 13 residues. CDR1 is MDHEN and CDR2 is SYDVKM in the germline V gene. This chain links TRBV28 with TRBJ2-3; 7 nucleotides agree with TRBD1. This sequence was found in a woman aged 80 or over with active COVID-19. The sequenced sample consisted of peripheral blood. CDR3 nucleotide sequence: TGTGCCAGCAGTACAGGGGATTGGGATACGCAGTATTTT. It codes for CASSTGDWDTQYF.